This record looks at one T cell receptor (beta chain) sequence and its context. There is no known antigen for this receptor. No base-level quality is on record; no much larger clone is a single base apart. TCRbeta CDR3 regions were amplified from genomic DNA by means of the immunoSEQ Assay, a bias-controlled multiplex PCR. Turning to the authors' computational methods: The number of nucleated cells in each sample was estimated by amplification of reference gene primers within the assay. Sequence reads were collapsed and filtered to measure the absolute abundance of every unique TCRbeta CDR3 rearrangement. For each sample, productive Simpson clonality was calculated as the square root of Simpson's diversity index over productive rearrangements. The table was pulled from immuneACCESS by TCRdb, which kept in-frame rearrangements only. Such tables lose some clones; where checked, under half of the loss comes from unresolved V genes, and the rest has no known cause. That table gives V, J and clone size, and the DNA gave D and trimming. The sample has fewer than 85,000 clones on record, roughly 80% of them singletons. The top ten constitute approximately 5% of the sample.

The data stem from a study of blood T cell repertoires in COVID-19 (dated by TCRdb to the early 2020s). Describing the broader study: Samples covering the acute and convalescent phases of COVID-19 were provided by collaborators in the United States, Italy and Spain. The material from the prospective study consisted of cDNA or gDNA derived from T cells, B-cell-depleted T cells, or PBMCs. Deeply sampled blood TCRbeta repertoires from subjects exposed to, actively infected with, or recovered from COVID-19 were included in the dataset. The repertoires were released in a freely available public database meant as a resource for research on the immune response to SARS-CoV-2. The samples were drawn from the first 160 participants of the ongoing ImmuneRACE study and from 1,254 subjects provided by 6 global collaborators. The sample metadata nearly always contained a de-identified subject ID, COVID-19 status, age in years and sex. Where available, HLA class I and class II types were taken from metadata supplied by the sample provider and were not determined by assay-based typing. What the work shows at the level of the full study, not this receptor alone: The amount of clinical and demographic metadata varied by source and participant and was provided uncurated.

Whole blood was collected in K2EDTA tubes by collaborating institutions according to the institutions' own protocols. For TCRbeta analysis, collaborator samples were shipped as frozen whole blood, as isolated PBMCs, or as DNA extracted from either sample type. V drops 7 bases and J drops 10 bases, leaving 16 bases in between. The germline V gene specifies SGHTA as CDR1 and FQGNSA as CDR2. The CDR3 covers 13 residues, taking in both the cysteine and the phenylalanine. Kept here is only the CDR3 DNA, which spans 39 bases and is read in frame from base 1. Material for sequencing was peripheral blood. The sequence joins TRBV7-2 to TRBJ1-4; D gene: possibly TRBD1, on 6 matching bases. This receptor was obtained from a woman over 75 with active or convalescent COVID-19. In nucleotide form, the sequence is TGTGCCAGCACCAGGGACAAAGGGGGAAAACTGTTTTTT. The encoded protein is CASTRDKGGKLFF.